Each of the 30 T cell receptor beta chains below was sequenced from the same sample in a study of T cells after yellow fever vaccination. One entry per CDR3 protein results from TCRdb running MiXCR on the 5' RACE reads. The sample has around 600,000 distinct CDR3 sequences, about 12% seen once. This sample comprised PBMCs, obtained on the day of the yellow fever booster vaccination. These receptors all come from a young man who received the YFV17D yellow fever vaccine.

This clonotype was picked up a small number of times. The V call is TRBV20-1, the J call TRBJ2-3, with D perhaps matching TRBD1 (5 bases). V was clipped by 6 bases and J by 4 bases, with 11 bases between them. CDR1 and CDR2 from the germline V gene are DFQATT and SNEGSKA (reference sequence). CDR3 length: 12 amino acids. This CDR3 reads CSAQGPPDTQYF. The CDR3 DNA is TGCAGTGCGCAGGGCCCCCCAGATACGCAGTATTTT.

The chain has TRBV7-2 and TRBJ2-7; D gene ambiguous. Per the germline V gene, CDR1 is SGHTA and CDR2 is FQGNSA. Deletions cut 1 base from V and 2 bases from J, with 12 bases between. CDR3 length equals 15 residues. CDR3 residues: CASSLGIAGTYEQYF. CDR3 nucleotides: TGTGCCAGCAGCTTAGGAATAGCCGGCACCTACGAGCAGTACTTC.

The V and J genes are TRBV5-1 and TRBJ1-4, with 10 bases that match TRBD1. J was trimmed by 2 bases and V by 4 bases; bases with no gene match: 8. The CDR3 length is 17 residues. Germline lookup yields CDR1 SGHRS and CDR2 YFSETQ. The CDR3 protein is CASSPRDRGLTNEKLFF. The CDR3 DNA reads TGCGCCAGCAGCCCGAGGGACAGGGGATTGACTAATGAAAAACTGTTTTTT.

This clonotype was seen a few times. The chain links TRBV19 to TRBJ2-7, with TRBD2 identical over 11 bases. Per germline, CDR1 LNHDA and CDR2 SQIVND (reference sequence). The CDR3 length is 13 residues. V gave up 10 bases and J gave up 4 bases; unmatched junction bases: 6. CDR3 residues: CATRLAGTYEQYF. For the CDR3, the DNA is TGTGCCACCAGACTAGCGGGGACATACGAGCAGTACTTC.

This clonotype was seen a few times. The genes are TRBV5-1 and TRBJ2-2; D might be TRBD2 (6 bases). Germline CDR1 and CDR2: SGHRS and YFSETQ. V gave up 5 bases and J gave up 3 bases, with 14 bases separating them. This CDR3 contains 15 residues. CDR3 region: CASRPPGLDTGELFF. CDR3 nucleotide sequence: TGCGCCAGCAGACCTCCGGGACTTGACACCGGGGAGCTGTTTTTT.

V gene TRBV27 combines with J gene TRBJ2-5; TRBD1 might be the D (5 bases). Germline loops: CDR1 MNHEY, CDR2 SMNVEV (reference sequence). Trimming removed 4 bases from V and 4 bases from J, with 10 bases in between. The CDR3 is made up of 13 amino acids. For the CDR3, the DNA is TGTGCCAGCAGTTATCGGCAGGGAGAGACCCAGTACTTC. Protein sequence: CASSYRQGETQYF.

This clonotype occurred many times. The chain has TRBV7-9 and TRBJ2-3, with 7 positions matching TRBD2. This CDR3 region has 14 residues. V lost 1 base and J lost 4; bases outside the gene matches: 2. Germline V gene data show CDR1 as SEHNR and CDR2 as FQNEAQ (reference sequence). The CDR3: CASSLEGLSDTQYF. CDR3 DNA sequence: TGTGCCAGCAGCTTAGAGGGACTATCAGATACGCAGTATTTT.

This clonotype appeared a few times. The CDR3 sequence: CSAGLAGGRNEQFF. The CDR3 nucleotides are TGCAGTGCTGGACTAGCGGGAGGTCGGAATGAGCAGTTCTTC. The chain combines TRBV20-1 with TRBJ2-1; 14 bases agree with TRBD2. This CDR3 region has 14 residues. In germline, CDR1 is DFQATT, CDR2 SNEGSKA (reference sequence). The junction had 4 bases not matched to a gene; V was cut back by 5 bases and J by 7 bases.

This clonotype was recorded at least ten times. This chain connects TRBV10-3 to TRBJ2-2; possibly TRBD1 or TRBD2 for D (5 bases each). CDR1 is ENHRY, CDR2 SYGVKD, per germline. The CDR3 is made up of 13 amino acids. The V end was cut by 4 bases, the J end by 3 bases, with 6 bases between. For the CDR3, the DNA is TGTGCCATCAGTGTGGGGGACACCGGGGAGCTGTTTTTT. As protein: CAISVGDTGELFF.

This clonotype was found many times. The chain is built from TRBV5-1 and TRBJ2-2; the D call may be TRBD1 or TRBD2 (5 bases each). Trimming stripped 2 bases from V and 1 base from J, with 12 bases between. Germline loops: CDR1 SGHRS, CDR2 YFSETQ. There are 16 residues in the CDR3. The CDR3, as DNA: TGCGCCAGCAGCTTCCCCGGGGCTTTGAACACCGGGGAGCTGTTTTTT. It is translated as CASSFPGALNTGELFF.

This clonotype was recorded a few times. The gene calls are TRBV11-2 and TRBJ2-5; possibly TRBD1 for D (5 bases). V lost 1 base and J 2 bases, leaving 8 bases between the germline ends. The CDR3 length is 14 residues. The V gene's germline CDR1 is SGHAT and CDR2 FQNNGV. The CDR3 spells CASSLGPGQETQYF. The CDR3 bases are TGTGCCAGCAGCTTAGGCCCAGGGCAAGAGACCCAGTACTTC.

The chain carries TRBV20-1 and TRBJ2-1, with 11 positions matching TRBD2. J was trimmed by 0 bases and V by 1 base; bases with no gene match: 5. The CDR3 is 17 residues long. CDR1 is DFQATT and CDR2 is SNEGSKA in the germline V gene (reference sequence). The DNA of the CDR3 is TGCAGTGCTAGAGGGCTAGCGGGAGGTTTCTCCTACAATGAGCAGTTCTTC. This gives the protein CSARGLAGGFSYNEQFF.

This clonotype was observed a handful of times. The gene calls are TRBV24-1 and TRBJ2-6; a possible D gene is TRBD1 (5 bases). CDR1 and CDR2 from the germline V gene are KGHDR and SFDVKD. CDR3 length equals 17 residues. The ends were cut back, 4 bases at V and 3 bases at J, with 15 bases in the middle. The CDR3 here is CATSDGKGRLGANVLTF. DNA for the CDR3: TGTGCCACCAGTGACGGTAAGGGGCGCCTTGGGGCCAACGTCCTGACTTTC.

At least ten counts were recorded for this clonotype. The chain joins TRBV7-9 to TRBJ2-2; D is uncertain. The germline gives CDR1 SEHNR, CDR2 FQNEAQ (reference sequence). The ends were cut back, 2 bases at V and 4 bases at J, with 5 bases in the middle. The CDR3 is made up of 13 amino acids. The CDR3 sequence is CASSLTATGELFF. The DNA of the CDR3 is TGTGCCAGCAGCTTAACGGCCACCGGGGAGCTGTTTTTT.

The chain uses TRBV11-2 and TRBJ1-2; the match to TRBD1 covers 10 bases. V shed 10 bases, J shed 6 bases, and the junction held 5 bases outside the gene matches. Germline V lookup: CDR1 SGHAT, CDR2 FQNNGV. The length of the CDR3 is 12 residues. DNA of the CDR3: TGTGCCACCAGACAGGGGGCGAATGGCTACACCTTC. The encoded protein is CATRQGANGYTF.

V gene TRBV11-2 combines with J gene TRBJ2-1, with TRBD2 matching over 9 bases. V shed 4 bases and J 9 bases; nucleotides not matched to a gene: 7. This CDR3 region has 14 residues. Per the germline V gene, CDR1 is SGHAT and CDR2 is FQNNGV. The CDR3 sequence is CASSSAGGVGEQFF. In DNA, the CDR3 is TGTGCCAGCAGCTCGGCGGGAGGGGTGGGTGAGCAGTTCTTC.

The V and J genes are TRBV7-2 and TRBJ1-2; no firm D call. V was cut by 6 bases and J by 2 bases, with 19 bases left in between. Looked up from germline, CDR1 is SGHTA and CDR2 is FQGNSA. The CDR3 has 16 residues. CDR3 bases: TGTGCCAGCAGTCGAGACCCGACACAATCCAACTATGGCTACACCTTC. Protein: CASSRDPTQSNYGYTF.

The chain carries TRBV21-1 and TRBJ1-5; the table's D call of TRBD1 was not tested on the DNA. TRBV21-1 corresponds to a pseudogene. This CDR3 has 16 amino acids. The CDR3 sequence: CASSTRGTGGNQPQHF. Here the CDR3 DNA reads TGTGCCAGCAGCACCCGCGGGACAGGGGGGAATCAGCCCCAGCATTTT.

The CDR3 DNA is TGTGCCAGCAGCGCTTTCTCTTCACCCCGTTTCTACGAGCAGTACTTC. It encodes CASSAFSSPRFYEQYF. The chain joins TRBV5-4 to TRBJ2-7; D not resolved. There are 16 residues in the CDR3. V was shortened by 4 bases and J by 3 bases, with 20 bases between the two germline ends. Germline V gives CDR1 SGHNT, CDR2 YYREEE (reference sequence).

The chain recombines TRBV7-2 with TRBJ2-2, with 9 bases fitting TRBD1. Germline CDR1 SGHTA, CDR2 FQGNSA. This CDR3 has 15 amino acids. Trimming took 4 bases from V and 5 from J; bases not matched to a gene: 5. For the CDR3, the DNA is TGTGCCAGCAGCTCCCCGGACAGGGGTACCGGGGAGCTGTTTTTT. It is translated as CASSSPDRGTGELFF.

This clonotype appeared a few times. Here the CDR3 DNA reads TGCAGTGCTAGGTCTCAGAGCGGAACCTACGAGCAGTACTTC. Residues: CSARSQSGTYEQYF. The rearrangement uses TRBV20-1 and TRBJ2-7, with D maybe TRBD2 (5 bases). The CDR3 is 14 amino acids. Germline CDR1 and CDR2: DFQATT and SNEGSKA (reference sequence). V was clipped by 3 bases and J by 2 bases, with 14 bases between them.

The chain links TRBV20-1 to TRBJ1-2; unclear D gene. Germline values: CDR1 DFQATT, CDR2 SNEGSKA (reference sequence). The germline V and J ends were trimmed by 5 bases and 4 bases, with 8 bases remaining between them. CDR3 length: 11 residues. Written as DNA, the CDR3 is TGCAGTGCTGGCGAATCCTATGGCTACACCTTC. Translated, it gives CSAGESYGYTF.

The chain carries TRBV3-1 and TRBJ2-2; no definite D call. Looked up from germline, CDR1 is LGHDT and CDR2 is YNNKEL (reference sequence). V lost 1 base to trimming and J lost 9 bases, with 12 bases between them. CDR3 length: 14 amino acids. CDR3 region: CASSQVSTTRELFF. The DNA for the CDR3 is TGTGCCAGCAGCCAAGTATCCACGACCCGGGAGCTGTTTTTT.

The table lists this clonotype with a few counts. The chain couples TRBV5-1 to TRBJ2-7; no firm D call. CDR3 length equals 14 residues. Trimming removed 4 bases at V and 6 bases at J, with 17 bases between. The germline V gene has CDR1 SGHRS and CDR2 YFSETQ. CDR3 coding DNA: TGCGCCAGCAGCCGGACCTCTTCTGGCCCCGAGCAGTACTTC. It yields the protein CASSRTSSGPEQYF.

V gene TRBV5-1 combines with J gene TRBJ2-1, with D possibly matching TRBD2 (6 bases). The CDR3 length is 12 residues. The germline CDR1 and CDR2 sequences are SGHRS and YFSETQ. Trimming left V 5 bases short and J 13 bases short, with 16 bases between. DNA for the CDR3: TGCGCCAGCAGGGGACTTCAAATAAAACAGTTCTTC. Protein sequence: CASRGLQIKQFF.

This clonotype was seen at least ten times. The J gene is TRBJ1-1, the V gene TRBV7-2; no definite D call. Germline CDR1 and CDR2: SGHTA and FQGNSA. V lost 2 bases to trimming and J lost 3 bases, with 13 bases between them. The CDR3 is 15 amino acids. CDR3 residues: CASSLNADFYTEAFF. DNA of the CDR3: TGTGCCAGCAGCTTAAACGCCGATTTTTACACTGAAGCTTTCTTT.

The genes are TRBV11-2 and TRBJ2-3; 11 bases match TRBD2. This CDR3 has 21 amino acids. V dropped 3 bases and J dropped 1; count of bases not matched to a gene: 18. Per the germline V gene, CDR1 is SGHAT and CDR2 is FQNNGV. For the CDR3, the DNA is TGTGCCAGCAGCTTCGGGCGGGGACTAGCGGAACCCCGAAGTGGCACAGATACGCAGTATTTT. The encoded protein is CASSFGRGLAEPRSGTDTQYF.

The chain uses TRBV5-1 and TRBJ2-5; TRBD1 aligns across 7 bases. Germline V CDR1 and CDR2: SGHRS, YFSETQ. This CDR3 comprises 16 residues. With V trimmed by 3 bases and J by 5 bases, 13 bases remained unmatched. The chain's CDR3 is CASSSIYRGLGETQYF. The CDR3 DNA reads TGCGCCAGCAGCTCAATTTACAGGGGTCTTGGGGAGACCCAGTACTTC.

The chain recombines TRBV14 with TRBJ2-7; no clear D. The V end was cut by 4 bases, the J end by 6 bases, with 10 bases between. This CDR3 is built from 12 residues. The germline gives CDR1 SGHDN, CDR2 FVKESK. The CDR3 nucleotides are TGTGCCAGCAGCCCCCATTGGAGCGAGCAGTACTTC. Translation: CASSPHWSEQYF.

DNA of the CDR3: TGTGCCAGCAGCCAAAATGCGGACGGACACGTGAACACCGGGGAGCTGTTTTTT. It is translated as CASSQNADGHVNTGELFF. This rearrangement joins TRBV3-1 to TRBJ2-2; the D gene is possibly TRBD1 (5 bases). The CDR3 contains 18 residues. CDR1 and CDR2 (germline): LGHDT, YNNKEL (reference sequence). V gave up 2 bases and J gave up 1 base, with 17 bases separating them. Variable domain in full (rest from reference TRBV3-1 and TRBJ2-2): DTAVSQTPKYLVTQMGNDKSIKCEQNLGHDTMYWYKQDSKKFLKIMFSYNNKELIINETVPNRFSPKSPDKAHLNLHINSLELGDSAVYFCASSQNADGHVNTGELFFGEGSRLTVL.